Each of the 31 T cell receptor beta chains below was sequenced from the same sample in a study of identical twins. TCRdb itself ran the 5' RACE reads through MiXCR, one entry per CDR3 protein. The sample lists fewer than 900,000 distinct CDR3 sequences, 21% occurring once. This sample was also put to use in a study of T cells expressing NK-cell markers.

The sample was PBMCs. These receptor sequences come from a woman between 18 and 29 years old in good health.

The genes are TRBV5-1 and TRBJ2-1; TRBD2 might be the D (5 bases). The ends were cut back, 5 bases at V and 10 bases at J, with 13 bases in the middle. The germline V gene encodes CDR1 SGHRS and CDR2 YFSETQ. The length of the CDR3 is 12 residues. The CDR3 DNA follows: TGCGCCAGCAGGTCAGATAGAGGGGAGCAGTTCTTC. Translated: CASRSDRGEQFF.

This chain joins TRBV4-3 and TRBJ2-1, with a possible D match to TRBD2 (7 bases). CDR1 is LGHNA, CDR2 YSLEER, per germline. This CDR3 has 15 amino acids. V lost 4 bases and J 7 bases, leaving 17 bases between the germline ends. CDR3 coding DNA: TGCGCCAGCAGCCGGGGGGCGGGAGATGAGAATGAGCAGTTCTTC. Translating gives CASSRGAGDENEQFF.

The sample holds a few counts of this clonotype. The CDR3 loop is CASAFAPPNTGELFF. The CDR3 DNA reads as TGCGCCAGCGCCTTCGCCCCCCCTAACACCGGGGAGCTGTTTTTT. This chain links TRBV5-1 with TRBJ2-2, with D unclear. CDR3 length: 15 amino acids. Trimming stripped 7 bases from V and 2 bases from J, with 15 bases between. CDR1 and CDR2 (germline): SGHRS, YFSETQ.

This CDR3 reads CASSPSSLGYGYTF. The CDR3 DNA sequence: TGTGCCAGCAGCCCCTCGTCGCTCGGCTATGGCTACACCTTC. This chain links TRBV7-2 with TRBJ1-2; D not certain. CDR1 is SGHTA and CDR2 is FQGNSA in the germline V gene. This CDR3 has 14 residues. Trimming stripped 5 bases from V and 4 bases from J, with 14 bases between.

This clonotype showed up just a few times. The chain links TRBV6-1 to TRBJ2-7, with 11 bases aligning to TRBD2. J gave up 4 bases and V 8 bases, and 7 bases lay outside the gene matches. The CDR3 totals 14 residues. Germline CDR1 MNHNS, CDR2 SASEGT. CDR3 bases: TGTGCCAGCCGGCATCTAGCGGGAGGATACGAGCAGTACTTC. It encodes CASRHLAGGYEQYF.

V and J are TRBV5-1 and TRBJ2-1; 7 bases agree with TRBD1. V lost 3 bases to trimming and J lost 0 bases; unmatched junction nucleotides: 6. Germline V CDR1 and CDR2: SGHRS, YFSETQ. There are 16 residues in the CDR3. The CDR3 coding sequence is TGCGCCAGCAGCTGGGGACAGCTGAGCTCCTACAATGAGCAGTTCTTC. Amino acids: CASSWGQLSSYNEQFF.

The chain couples TRBV3-1 to TRBJ2-1, with a possible D match to TRBD2 (6 bases). The germline V gene has CDR1 LGHDT and CDR2 YNNKEL (reference sequence). There are 15 residues in the CDR3. The germline V and J ends were trimmed by 4 bases and 1 base, with 11 bases remaining between them. The DNA for the CDR3 is TGTGCCAGCAGCCGAGATAGCGGTTCCTACAATGAGCAGTTCTTC. Protein: CASSRDSGSYNEQFF.

The chain carries TRBV2 and TRBJ2-5; D might be TRBD2 (5 bases). This CDR3 comprises 13 residues. V was trimmed by 8 bases and J by 3 bases, leaving 13 bases between them. Per germline, CDR1 SNHLY and CDR2 FYNNEI. CDR3 coding DNA: TGTGCCAGCTCTGGACTGGAGAAAGAGACCCAGTACTTC. Translating gives CASSGLEKETQYF.

Only a few counts were recorded for this clonotype. The chain uses TRBV5-8 and TRBJ2-1; no definite D call. The CDR3 extends over 12 amino acids. Germline assignment: CDR1 SGHTS and CDR2 YDEGEE. The V and J ends lost 3 bases and 14 bases respectively, with 15 bases between them. CDR3 in DNA: TGTGCCAGCAGCTCCCTAGATCACAGAGAGTTCTTC. Residues: CASSSLDHREFF.

This clonotype was detected ten times or more. This rearrangement joins TRBV30 to TRBJ2-7; no definite D call. The V gene lost 0 bases and the J gene lost 6 bases, with 6 bases spanning the gap. Germline values: CDR1 GTSNPN, CDR2 SVGIG (reference sequence). This CDR3 comprises 11 residues. The CDR3 DNA reads as TGTGCCTGGAGTGTACTCCGCGAGCAGTACTTC. Protein: CAWSVLREQYF. Supplemented by reference TRBV30 and TRBJ2-7, the full variable domain reads SQTIHQWPATLVQPVGSPLSLECTVEGTSNPNLYWYRQAAGRGLQLLFYSVGIGQISSEVPQNLSASRPQDRQFILSSKKLLLSDSGFYLCAWSVLREQYFGPGTRLTVT.

This clonotype was detected ten times or more. This chain uses TRBV5-1 with TRBJ2-7; a possible D gene is TRBD2 (6 bases). V gave up 1 base and J gave up 5 bases, with 7 bases separating them. The CDR3 loop spans 12 amino acids. CDR1 SGHRS and CDR2 YFSETQ come from the germline V gene. The CDR3 DNA reads TGCGCCAGCAGCTTGATAGCGGACGAGCAGTACTTC. The encoded protein is CASSLIADEQYF.

V gene TRBV5-1 combines with J gene TRBJ2-2, with D possibly TRBD2 on 5 matching bases. This CDR3 comprises 15 residues. Germline CDR1 and CDR2: SGHRS and YFSETQ. V was trimmed by 0 bases and J by 3 bases, leaving 9 bases between them. The CDR3 loop is CASSLEARDTGELFF. The CDR3 nucleotides read TGCGCCAGCAGCTTGGAAGCGAGGGACACCGGGGAGCTGTTTTTT.

This sequence joins TRBV24-1 and TRBJ2-2; D gene unclear. Per the germline V gene, CDR1 is KGHDR and CDR2 is SFDVKD. The length of the CDR3 is 13 residues. V dropped 1 base and J dropped 7 bases, with 6 bases sitting between them. The CDR3 loop reads CATSDFGLGELFF. CDR3 nucleotide sequence: TGTGCCACCAGTGATTTCGGGCTCGGGGAGCTGTTTTTT.

The DNA for the CDR3 is TGTGCCAGCAGCTTATGGAGGAACACAGATACGCAGTATTTT. This encodes CASSLWRNTDTQYF. V usage is TRBV7-2 and J usage is TRBJ2-3; perhaps TRBD2 as D (5 bases). The CDR3 has 14 amino acids. CDR1 SGHTA and CDR2 FQGNSA come from the germline V gene. V was trimmed by 2 bases and J by 2 bases, leaving 8 bases between them.

The CDR3 DNA sequence: TGTGCCATCAGTGATGACAGAGAAGAGCAGTTCTTC. It specifies CAISDDREEQFF. The rearrangement joins TRBV10-3 to TRBJ2-1; TRBD1 might be the D (5 bases). The CDR3 extends over 12 amino acids. CDR1 is ENHRY and CDR2 is SYGVKD in the germline V gene. V was clipped by 3 bases and J by 10 bases, with 10 bases between them.

This rearrangement joins TRBV20-1 to TRBJ2-1; D not certain. The CDR3 spans 15 residues. In germline, CDR1 is DFQATT, CDR2 SNEGSKA (reference sequence). V was cut by 2 bases and J by 3 bases, with 14 bases left in between. CDR3 DNA: TGCAGTGCTAGATCTTATGGCGCCCACTACAATGAGCAGTTCTTC. The encoded protein is CSARSYGAHYNEQFF.

V and J are TRBV5-5 and TRBJ1-5; 7 nucleotides agree with TRBD1. Germline CDR1 is SGHKS and CDR2 is YYEKEE (reference sequence). Trimming cost V 2 bases and J 5 bases; bases outside gene matches: 7. The CDR3 consists of 15 residues. Here the CDR3 reads CASSLDRDVDQPQHF. CDR3 sequence (DNA): TGTGCCAGCAGCTTAGACAGGGACGTCGATCAGCCCCAGCATTTT.

This clonotype was observed a handful of times. The chain recombines TRBV12-3 or TRBV12-4 with TRBJ2-5, with D possibly TRBD2 on 7 matching bases. The CDR3 spans 14 residues. V shed 6 bases and J shed 4 bases, with 15 bases lying between them. In nucleotides, the CDR3 is TGTGCCAGCAGCCCTGGGGGGGCGGGAGAGACCCAGTACTTC. The encoded protein is CASSPGGAGETQYF.

This clonotype was observed a few times. The V and J genes are TRBV5-1 and TRBJ2-3, with D maybe TRBD1 (5 bases). This CDR3 contains 15 residues. V was shortened by 5 bases and J by 0 bases, with 13 bases between the two germline ends. Germline V gene sequence: CDR1 SGHRS, CDR2 YFSETQ. CDR3 coding DNA: TGCGCCAGCAGGAGTCCTGGGGCTAGCACAGATACGCAGTATTTT. This sequence encodes CASRSPGASTDTQYF.

A single count supports this clonotype. Written as DNA, the CDR3 is TGTGCCAGCAGCTTCCCCGGGCGTGGTGGCTACACCTTC. It codes for CASSFPGRGGYTF. The chain joins TRBV7-8 to TRBJ1-2; D is undetermined. V was trimmed by 3 bases and J by 7 bases, leaving 12 bases between them. CDR1 is SGHVS and CDR2 is FQNEAQ in the germline V gene. This CDR3 has 13 amino acids.

This clonotype has at least ten counts. The chain couples TRBV6-5 to TRBJ1-1; D remains unclear. This CDR3 region has 14 residues. Trimming removed 2 bases from V and 5 bases from J, with 12 bases in between. Germline CDR1 MNHEY, CDR2 SVGAGI. The CDR3 DNA reads as TGTGCCAGCAGTTACGGTCCCGGGAGAACTGAAGCTTTCTTT. It is translated as CASSYGPGRTEAFF.

The chain joins TRBV25-1 to TRBJ1-3; D is possibly TRBD1 (6 bases). CDR3 length: 14 amino acids. Germline CDR1 MGHDK, CDR2 SYGVNS. V gave up 1 base and J gave up 4 bases, with 8 bases separating them. The CDR3 DNA is TGTGCCAGCAGTGAATCAGGGGTCGGAAACACCATATATTTT. It specifies CASSESGVGNTIYF.

In this sample, this clonotype turned up a few times. V is TRBV15 and J is TRBJ2-1; D gene unclear. The CDR3 is 12 amino acids. Germline V CDR1 and CDR2: LNHNV, YYDKDF (reference sequence). The germline V and J ends were trimmed by 6 bases and 6 bases, with 9 bases remaining between them. The CDR3 sequence: CATSLMSNEQFF. The CDR3 nucleotides are TGTGCCACCAGTTTAATGAGCAATGAGCAGTTCTTC.

This clonotype has ten or more counts. This chain joins TRBV12-3 or TRBV12-4 and TRBJ2-7; 11 bases match TRBD2. The CDR3 loop spans 15 amino acids. Losses at the gene ends were 6 bases for V and 2 bases for J; bases not matched to a gene: 6. CDR3 amino acids: CASSPTSGGPYEQYF. The CDR3 DNA reads as TGTGCCAGCAGCCCTACTAGCGGGGGACCCTACGAGCAGTACTTC.

This clonotype was counted only a few times. The rearrangement uses TRBV7-2 and TRBJ2-7; weak D call: TRBD2 (6 bases). Per the germline V gene, CDR1 is SGHTA and CDR2 is FQGNSA. Trimming took 6 bases from V and 3 from J, leaving 15 bases between them. The CDR3 totals 14 residues. The CDR3 DNA is TGTGCCAGCAGACAGGAGGGCGCGAACTACGAGCAGTACTTC. Protein sequence: CASRQEGANYEQYF.

The CDR3 DNA follows: TGTGCCAGCAGAGACTGGAACACTGAAGCTTTCTTT. This sequence encodes CASRDWNTEAFF. The chain links TRBV6-5 to TRBJ1-1; no firm D call. CDR1 MNHEY and CDR2 SVGAGI come from the germline V gene. The CDR3 is made up of 12 amino acids. Trimming took 6 bases from V and 1 from J, leaving 6 bases between them.

This clonotype has ten or more counts. The rearrangement uses TRBV10-3 and TRBJ2-5, with D perhaps matching TRBD2 (5 bases). This CDR3 is 13 amino acids long. Germline V gene lookup returns CDR1 ENHRY and CDR2 SYGVKD. Trimming left V 6 bases short and J 0 bases short, with 8 bases between. This CDR3 reads CAIRGGYQETQYF. CDR3 bases: TGTGCCATCAGGGGCGGGTACCAAGAGACCCAGTACTTC.

The chain uses TRBV6-1 and TRBJ2-7, with TRBD1 matching over 8 bases. V trimming: 5 bases; J trimming: 2 bases; junction bases outside the gene matches: 5. This CDR3 has 14 amino acids. Germline CDR1 is MNHNS and CDR2 is SASEGT. The CDR3 protein is CASSPQDRAYEQYF. The CDR3 DNA sequence: TGTGCCAGCAGTCCTCAGGACAGGGCCTACGAGCAGTACTTC.

The V and J genes are TRBV5-1 and TRBJ2-7, with TRBD2 matching 11 bases. Germline CDR1 SGHRS, CDR2 YFSETQ. The length of the CDR3 is 16 residues. Unmatched junction bases numbered 12, after V lost 1 base and J lost 9 bases. The CDR3 here is CASSLKLAGEQKGQYF. CDR3 DNA sequence: TGCGCCAGCAGCTTGAAACTAGCGGGAGAGCAGAAAGGGCAGTACTTC.

The V call is TRBV10-3, the J call TRBJ2-5; TRBD2 agrees at 7 bases. The ends lost 6 bases at V and 0 bases at J; junction bases unmatched: 10. This CDR3 spans 16 amino acids. The germline V gene encodes CDR1 ENHRY and CDR2 SYGVKD. The CDR3 sequence: CAIRARGAGHQETQYF. The CDR3 region has the DNA TGTGCCATCAGGGCCCGGGGAGCGGGGCACCAAGAGACCCAGTACTTC.

V usage is TRBV27 and J usage is TRBJ2-7; possibly TRBD2 for D (5 bases). Germline V gene sequence: CDR1 MNHEY, CDR2 SMNVEV (reference sequence). The CDR3 consists of 15 residues. Trimming shortened V by 4 bases and J by 6 bases, and 19 bases separated the two germline ends. For the CDR3, the DNA is TGTGCCAGCAGTTCCCTCACTAGTGGTTCGTCCGAGCAGTACTTC. Protein: CASSSLTSGSSEQYF.